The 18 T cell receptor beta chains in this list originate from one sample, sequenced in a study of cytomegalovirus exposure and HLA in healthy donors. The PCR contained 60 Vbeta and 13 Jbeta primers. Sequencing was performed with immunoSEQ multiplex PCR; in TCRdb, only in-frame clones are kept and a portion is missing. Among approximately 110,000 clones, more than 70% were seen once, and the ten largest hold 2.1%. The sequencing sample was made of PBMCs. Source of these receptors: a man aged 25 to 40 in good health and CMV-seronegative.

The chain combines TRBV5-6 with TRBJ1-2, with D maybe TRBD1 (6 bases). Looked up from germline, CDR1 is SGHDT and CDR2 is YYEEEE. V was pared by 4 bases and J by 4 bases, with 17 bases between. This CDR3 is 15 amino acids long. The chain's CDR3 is CASSEQGQHIYGYTF. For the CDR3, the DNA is TGTGCCAGCAGCGAACAGGGTCAACACATCTATGGCTACACCTTC.

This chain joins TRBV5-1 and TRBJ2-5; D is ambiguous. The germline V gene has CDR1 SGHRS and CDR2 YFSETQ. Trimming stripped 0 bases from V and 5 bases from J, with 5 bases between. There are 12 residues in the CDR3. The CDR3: CASSLAMETQYF. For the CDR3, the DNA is TGCGCCAGCAGCTTGGCCATGGAGACCCAGTACTTC.

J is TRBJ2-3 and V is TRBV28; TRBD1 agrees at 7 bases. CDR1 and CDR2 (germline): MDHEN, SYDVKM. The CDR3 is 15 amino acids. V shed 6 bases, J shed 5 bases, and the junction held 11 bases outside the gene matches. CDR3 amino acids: CASSQRQGNVDTQYF. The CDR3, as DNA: TGTGCCAGCAGCCAGAGACAGGGTAACGTAGATACGCAGTATTTT.

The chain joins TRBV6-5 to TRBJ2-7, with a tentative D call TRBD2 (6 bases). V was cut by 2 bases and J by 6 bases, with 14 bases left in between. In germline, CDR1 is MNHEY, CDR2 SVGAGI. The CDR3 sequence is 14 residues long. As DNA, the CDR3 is TGTGCCAGCAGTTACACCCGATGGGGAGGCGAGCAGTACTTC. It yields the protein CASSYTRWGGEQYF.

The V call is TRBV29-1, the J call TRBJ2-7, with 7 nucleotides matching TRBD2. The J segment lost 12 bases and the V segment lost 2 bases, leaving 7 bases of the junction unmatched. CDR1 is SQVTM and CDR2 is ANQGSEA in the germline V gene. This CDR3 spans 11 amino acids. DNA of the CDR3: TGCAGCGTTGAACTCGGCGGGAGCGGGTACTTC. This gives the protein CSVELGGSGYF.

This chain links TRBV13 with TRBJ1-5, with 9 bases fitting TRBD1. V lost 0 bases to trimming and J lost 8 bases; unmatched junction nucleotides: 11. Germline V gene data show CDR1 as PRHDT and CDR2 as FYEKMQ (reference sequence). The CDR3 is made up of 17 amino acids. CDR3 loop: CASSLGPGTGKVEPQHF. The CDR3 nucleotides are TGTGCCAGCAGCTTAGGGCCTGGGACAGGGAAGGTTGAGCCCCAGCATTTT.

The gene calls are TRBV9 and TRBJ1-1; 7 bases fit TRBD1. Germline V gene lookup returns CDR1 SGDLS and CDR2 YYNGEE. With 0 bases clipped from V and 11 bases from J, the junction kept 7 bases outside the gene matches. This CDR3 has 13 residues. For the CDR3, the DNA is TGTGCCAGCAGCGTAGCCACACAGGGGAGGGCTTTCTTT. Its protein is CASSVATQGRAFF.

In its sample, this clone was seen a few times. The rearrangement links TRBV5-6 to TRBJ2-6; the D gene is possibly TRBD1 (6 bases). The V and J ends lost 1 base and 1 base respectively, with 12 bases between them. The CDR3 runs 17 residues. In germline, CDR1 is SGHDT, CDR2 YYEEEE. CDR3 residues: CASSLPDRISGANVLTF. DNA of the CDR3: TGTGCCAGCAGCTTGCCGGACAGAATTTCTGGGGCCAACGTCCTGACTTTC.

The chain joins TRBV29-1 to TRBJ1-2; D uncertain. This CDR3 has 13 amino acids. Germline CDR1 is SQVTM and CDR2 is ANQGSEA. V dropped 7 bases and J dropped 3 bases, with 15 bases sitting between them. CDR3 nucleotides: TGCAGCGCCGAATCGGCGGTGGACTATGGCTACACCTTC. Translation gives CSAESAVDYGYTF.

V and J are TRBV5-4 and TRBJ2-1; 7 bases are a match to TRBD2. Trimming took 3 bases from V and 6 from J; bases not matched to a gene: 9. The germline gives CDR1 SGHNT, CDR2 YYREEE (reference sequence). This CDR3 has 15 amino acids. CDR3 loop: CASSSLREQINEQFF. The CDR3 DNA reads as TGTGCCAGCAGCTCTTTGCGGGAGCAGATCAATGAGCAGTTCTTC. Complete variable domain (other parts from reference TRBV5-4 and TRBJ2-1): ETGVTQSPTHLIKTRGQQVTLRCSSQSGHNTVSWYQQALGQGPQFIFQYYREEENGRGNFPPRFSGLQFPNYSSELNVNALELDDSALYLCASSSLREQINEQFFGPGTRLTVL.

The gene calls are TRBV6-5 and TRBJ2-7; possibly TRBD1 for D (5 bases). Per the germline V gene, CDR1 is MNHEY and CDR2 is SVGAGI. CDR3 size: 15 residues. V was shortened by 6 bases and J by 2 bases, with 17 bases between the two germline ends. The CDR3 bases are TGTGCCAGCAGGGATCTATGGCAGGGTACCTACGAGCAGTACTTC. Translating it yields CASRDLWQGTYEQYF.

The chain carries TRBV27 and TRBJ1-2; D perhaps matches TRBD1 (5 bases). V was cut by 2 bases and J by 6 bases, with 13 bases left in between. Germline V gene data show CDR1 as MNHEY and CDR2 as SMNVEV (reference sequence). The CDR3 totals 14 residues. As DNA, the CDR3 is TGTGCCAGCAGTTTAATAGGGGAAAGCCATGGCTACACCTTC. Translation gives CASSLIGESHGYTF.

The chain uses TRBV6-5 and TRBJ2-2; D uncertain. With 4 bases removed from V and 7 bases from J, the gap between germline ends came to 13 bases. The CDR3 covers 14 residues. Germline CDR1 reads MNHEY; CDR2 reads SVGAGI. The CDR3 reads CASSSYRRVGELFF. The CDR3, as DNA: TGTGCCAGCAGTTCCTATCGACGGGTCGGGGAGCTGTTTTTT.

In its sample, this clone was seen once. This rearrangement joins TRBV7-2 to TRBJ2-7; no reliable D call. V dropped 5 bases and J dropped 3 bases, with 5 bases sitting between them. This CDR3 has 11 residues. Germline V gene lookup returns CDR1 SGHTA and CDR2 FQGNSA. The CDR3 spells CASSADYEQYF. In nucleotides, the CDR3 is TGTGCCAGCAGCGCGGACTACGAGCAGTACTTC. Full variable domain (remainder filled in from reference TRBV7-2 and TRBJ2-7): GAGVSQSPSNKVTEKGKDVELRCDPISGHTALYWYRQSLGQGLEFLIYFQGNSAPDKSGLPSDRFSAERTGGSVSTLTIQRTQQEDSAVYLCASSADYEQYFGPGTRLTVT.

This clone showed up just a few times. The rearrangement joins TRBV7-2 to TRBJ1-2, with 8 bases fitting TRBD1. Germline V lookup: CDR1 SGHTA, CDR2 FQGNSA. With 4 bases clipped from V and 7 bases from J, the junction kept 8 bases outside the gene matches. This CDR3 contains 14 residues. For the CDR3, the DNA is TGTGCCAGCAGCTCCGTCAGGGGGCAGGGTGGCTACACCTTC. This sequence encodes CASSSVRGQGGYTF.

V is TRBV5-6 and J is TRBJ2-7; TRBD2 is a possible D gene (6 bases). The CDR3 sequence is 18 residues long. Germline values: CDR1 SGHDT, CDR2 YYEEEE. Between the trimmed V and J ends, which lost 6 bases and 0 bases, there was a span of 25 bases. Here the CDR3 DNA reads TGTGCCAGCATCGGGGGAGGACATCCCACCTATAGCTCCTACGAGCAGTACTTC. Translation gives CASIGGGHPTYSSYEQYF.

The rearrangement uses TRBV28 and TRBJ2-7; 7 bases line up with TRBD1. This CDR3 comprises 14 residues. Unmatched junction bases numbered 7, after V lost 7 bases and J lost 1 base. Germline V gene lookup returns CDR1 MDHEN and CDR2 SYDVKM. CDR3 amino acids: CASTPDRTSYEQYF. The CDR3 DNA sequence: TGTGCCAGCACCCCGGACAGGACTTCCTACGAGCAGTACTTC.

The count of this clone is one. This CDR3 is CASSSGLSSSQETQYF. CDR3 DNA: TGTGCCAGCAGCTCCGGTTTGTCGAGTTCTCAAGAGACCCAGTACTTC. J is TRBJ2-5 and V is TRBV5-8, with D unresolved. Germline V gene lookup returns CDR1 SGHTS and CDR2 YDEGEE. This CDR3 has 16 residues. The V end was cut by 3 bases, the J end by 2 bases, with 17 bases between.